The source of this T cell receptor beta chain is a study of T cells in Graves' hyperthyroidism and ophthalmopathy. About the study: Staff took peripheral blood when the initial diagnosis was made, before any treatment began. Study observations and caveats: In the blood, most expanded thyroid clonotypes above 0.001 appeared as well.

There are 13 residues in the CDR3. From germline, CDR1 is GTSNPN and CDR2 SVGIG (reference sequence). V gave up 0 bases and J gave up 4 bases, with 9 bases separating them. Patients aged 18 to 65 with hyperthyroidism were newly diagnosed, with duration under 2 months. Researchers amplified the TCR beta CDR3 regions from RNA transcripts. RT-PCR in the first round (using the HTBI primer set) targeted the TCR CDR3. TCRdb fed the multiplex PCR reads into MiXCR, producing one record per CDR3 protein. The table records over 300,000 distinct CDR3 sequences, approximately 15% of them present only once. There are a few counts of this clonotype. The antigen is not known.

Material: blood. This rearrangement joins TRBV30 to TRBJ1-1, with TRBD1 as a possible D gene (5 bases). The clonotype was recovered from a woman in her sixties with Graves' hyperthyroidism. The CDR3: CAWSVMGGTEAFF. CDR3 nucleotides: TGTGCCTGGAGTGTAATGGGGGGCACTGAAGCTTTCTTT.